This TCR beta chain appears in the sequencing data of a study of shared clonotypes between healthy human individuals. In the study overall: With ages of 18 to 49, the donors were a couple of women and three men. Study-level points and caveats: Compared with memory subsets, naive subsets generally had larger estimated richness.

A note on this clone: No antigen is known for it.

Per germline, CDR1 SQVTM and CDR2 ANQGSEA. The CDR3 extends over 14 amino acids. The V gene end was trimmed by 4 bases and the J gene end by 2 bases; junction bases not matched to a gene: 1. Each sample came from a Caucasian adult donor living in Nashville, Tennessee. Into CD45RA+ naive and CD45RA-negative memory subsets, the CD4+ cells were split. Assay used: immunoSEQ multiplex PCR; TCRdb lists only in-frame clones, some missing. Here the sample spans roughly 2,300,000 clones, roughly 90% being singletons. What was sequenced was naive CD4+ T cells from PBMCs. Stated subset: CD45RA+ positively selected. This clonotype originated in a man between 18 and 29 years old in good health. Some clones in this sample may be carry-over from other donors' samples. The chain has TRBV29-1 and TRBJ2-5, with TRBD2 matching over 13 bases. The CDR3 region is CSVGTSGGQETQYF. DNA of the CDR3: TGCAGCGTTGGGACTAGCGGGGGACAAGAGACCCAGTACTTC.